These 2 T cell receptor beta chains were sequenced from one sample in a study of PD-L1 blockade in urothelial cancer. The time point denotes: peripheral blood 6 weeks after treatment start. Profiling relied on immunoSEQ multiplex PCR, and the TCRdb table lists in-frame clones only, not all of them. The sample records 100,000 to 150,000 clones, about 84% being singletons. The sequencing used PBMCs, collected around atezolizumab (anti-PD-L1) treatment. The receptors shown here come from a man over 45 with urothelial cancer.

The chain links TRBV5-1 to TRBJ1-6; D is ambiguous. CDR1 SGHRS and CDR2 YFSETQ come from the germline V gene. Trimming removed 4 bases at V and 0 bases at J, with 11 bases between. The CDR3 is 16 amino acids. CDR3 sequence reads: CASSEDGGSYNSPLHF. The CDR3 region has the DNA TGCGCCAGCAGCGAGGACGGAGGCTCCTATAATTCACCCCTCCACTTT.

This clone has just a few counts. The chain employs TRBV18 and TRBJ2-2, with TRBD2 as a possible D gene (5 bases). Trimming pared 2 bases from V and 8 bases from J, leaving 15 bases between. Germline CDR1 reads KGHSH; CDR2 reads LQKENI. The CDR3 is 15 amino acids. DNA of the CDR3: TGTGCCAGCTCACCAACGCCAGGCGGAGGAGGGGAGCTGTTTTTT. Encoded protein: CASSPTPGGGGELFF.